This T cell receptor (beta chain) originates from a study of CD8+CD57+ T cells in acquired aplastic anemia. Across the study: Sorted CD4+ and CD8+ cells yielded 3.2 ug of DNA on average. Healthy donors averaged about 10 million reads for CD4+ cells. Study conclusions and caveats: Controls did not differ significantly from patients in CD8+ Simpson's diversity. Shared by patients and controls, nearly 30 CD8+ CDR3s were abundant in patients.

Investigators profiled TCR beta VDJ and CDR3 from genomic DNA template. TCRdb called the reads again in MiXCR, with one record for every CDR3 protein. The sample gives some 190,000 distinct CDR3 sequences, less than 55% of which show up once; under 3% is in the top ten. V lost 4 bases and J 3 bases, leaving 13 bases between the germline ends. The CDR3 runs to 14 residues. Germline assignment: CDR1 SGHTA and CDR2 FQGNSA. A word on this clonotype: As yet, its antigen is unknown.

V gene TRBV7-2 combines with J gene TRBJ2-7; D remains unclear. The sequence was collected from a human donor in good health. Sample: sorted CD4+, CD8+, or CD8+CD57+ T cells (not recorded which) from PBMCs. Here the CDR3 DNA reads TGTGCCAGCAGCTCCCCGGGTGCAGTCTACGAGCAGTACTTC. This codes for CASSSPGAVYEQYF. The full variable domain, with the rest looked up from reference TRBV7-2 and TRBJ2-7, is GAGVSQSPSNKVTEKGKDVELRCDPISGHTALYWYRQSLGQGLEFLIYFQGNSAPDKSGLPSDRFSAERTGGSVSTLTIQRTQQEDSAVYLCASSSPGAVYEQYFGPGTRLTVT.